The present TCR beta chain was sequenced within a study of T cell repertoires in cytomegalovirus infection. Across the study: In public TCR beta signatures, there were indications of both CMV infection and matching HLA type.

The CDR3 consists of 15 residues. Per the germline V gene, CDR1 is MNHNS and CDR2 is SASEGT. The V and J ends lost 6 bases and 0 bases respectively, with 13 bases between them. TCRdb re-called the reads with MiXCR, one entry per CDR3 protein. The repertoire holds roughly 920,000 distinct CDR3 sequences, with 30% to 40% as singletons. With regard to this clonotype: No antigen is known for it.

Notes on the study in general: Carriers of CMV plus the relevant HLA were identified by cumulative public TCR beta family frequency.

The sequence was obtained from a human donor in good health (CMV status not recorded). Some clones in this sample may be carry-over from other donors' samples. The specimen was cultured CD8+ T cells from PBMCs, collected from culture after CMV antigen stimulation. V gene TRBV6-1 combines with J gene TRBJ2-3, with unresolved D. The CDR3, as DNA: TGTGCCAGCAGACTCGGAGTTTTAAGCACAGATACGCAGTATTTT. It is translated as CASRLGVLSTDTQYF.